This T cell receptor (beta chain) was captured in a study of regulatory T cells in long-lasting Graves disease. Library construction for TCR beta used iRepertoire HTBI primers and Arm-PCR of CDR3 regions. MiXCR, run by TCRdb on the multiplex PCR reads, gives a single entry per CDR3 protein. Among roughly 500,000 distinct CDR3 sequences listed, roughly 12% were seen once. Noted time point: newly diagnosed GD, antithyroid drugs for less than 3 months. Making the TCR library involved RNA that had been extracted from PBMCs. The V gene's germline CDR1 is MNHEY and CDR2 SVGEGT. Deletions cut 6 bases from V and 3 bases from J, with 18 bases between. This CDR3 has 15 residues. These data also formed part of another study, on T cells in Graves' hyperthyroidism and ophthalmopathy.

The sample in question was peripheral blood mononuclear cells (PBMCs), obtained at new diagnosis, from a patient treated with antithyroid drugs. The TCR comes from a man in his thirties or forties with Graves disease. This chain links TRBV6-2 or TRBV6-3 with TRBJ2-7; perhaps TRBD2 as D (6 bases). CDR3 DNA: TGTGCCAGCAGCCCGAGCGGGCCCTTCCTCTACGAGCAGTACTTC. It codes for CASSPSGPFLYEQYF.